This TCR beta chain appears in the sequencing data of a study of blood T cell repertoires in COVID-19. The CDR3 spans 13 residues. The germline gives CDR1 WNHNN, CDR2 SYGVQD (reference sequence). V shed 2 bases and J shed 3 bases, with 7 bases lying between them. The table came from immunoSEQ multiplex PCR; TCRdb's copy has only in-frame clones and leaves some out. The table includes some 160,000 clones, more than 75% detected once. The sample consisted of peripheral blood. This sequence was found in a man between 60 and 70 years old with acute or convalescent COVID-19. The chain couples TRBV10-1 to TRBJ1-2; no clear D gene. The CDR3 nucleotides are TGCGCCAGCAGTGAGGTCCGAGACTATGGCTACACCTTC. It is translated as CASSEVRDYGYTF.